A selection of T cell receptor beta chains follows, all from one sample in a study of blood T cell repertoires in COVID-19. The method was immunoSEQ multiplex PCR; TCRdb's version includes in-frame clones alone and lacks a portion of them. The repertoire holds 250,000 to 350,000 clones, with approximately 88% as singletons. Sequences were obtained from PBMCs or T cells enriched from blood (not recorded which). These receptors came from a woman aged 18-29 years who had recovered from COVID-19. Each CDR3 is given with its conserved first and last residue. The D gene is left open where the match is weak. Some rows have no size entry. The others give once, few or many, or a class for an expanded clone.

abundance,j_gene,d_gene,v_gene,CDR3aa,CDR3nt
many,TRBJ1-4,NA,TRBV19,CASRPQGGNEKLFF,TGTGCCAGTAGGCCACAGGGTGGTAATGAAAAACTGTTTTTT
NA,TRBJ1-4,NA,TRBV5-1,CASSLAGVGVDEKLFF,TGCGCCAGCAGCTTGGCTGGGGTAGGGGTCGACGAAAAACTGTTTTTT
NA,TRBJ1-5,NA,TRBV20-1,CSASRAGVRNQPQHF,TGCAGTGCTAGTAGGGCAGGGGTAAGAAATCAGCCCCAGCATTTT
NA,TRBJ1-2,NA,TRBV5-6,CASSFGGLGGYTF,TGTGCCAGCAGCTTCGGGGGACTAGGCGGCTACACCTTC
few,TRBJ1-3,TRBD1,TRBV2,CASSEGQNSGNTIYF,TGTGCCAGCAGTGAGGGACAGAACTCTGGAAACACCATATATTTT
NA,TRBJ1-2,NA,TRBV19,CASSIRAGHGYTF,TGTGCCAGTAGTATACGGGCAGGGCATGGCTACACCTTC
NA,TRBJ1-5,NA,TRBV19,CASSPGGGYNQPQHF,TGTGCCAGTAGTCCTGGGGGAGGTTACAATCAGCCCCAGCATTTT
NA,TRBJ2-5,NA,TRBV2,CASSATGTQYF,TGTGCCAGCAGTGCCACGGGGACCCAGTACTTC
NA,TRBJ1-1,NA,TRBV3-1/TRBV3-2,CASSQAGERADLRAFF,TGTGCCAGCAGCCAAGCGGGGGAAAGGGCGGATTTGCGAGCTTTCTTT
NA,TRBJ1-2,TRBD1,TRBV7-3,CASSFSTGDGYTF,TGTGCCAGCAGCTTTTCGACAGGGGATGGCTACACCTTC
NA,TRBJ1-3,NA,TRBV11-3,CASSSGGSGNTIYF,TGTGCCAGCAGCTCGGGGGGGTCTGGAAACACCATATATTTT
NA,TRBJ2-3,NA,TRBV4-3,CASSQDLGGQSTDTQYF,TGCGCCAGCAGCCAAGATCTCGGCGGGCAGAGCACAGATACGCAGTATTTT
few,TRBJ2-1,TRBD2,TRBV2,CASSDESGGLYNEQFF,TGTGCCAGCAGTGACGAAAGCGGGGGGCTCTACAATGAGCAGTTCTTC
few,TRBJ1-2,TRBD1,TRBV2,CASSVNRDRGPGGYTF,TGTGCCAGCAGCGTCAACCGGGACAGGGGGCCGGGAGGCTACACCTTC
NA,TRBJ1-1,NA,TRBV11-2,CASSLVGGSMNTEAFF,TGTGCCAGCAGCTTAGTGGGGGGGTCTATGAACACTGAAGCTTTCTTT
NA,TRBJ2-1,TRBD2,TRBV9,CASSVSGGRLNEQFF,TGTGCCAGCAGCGTCTCGGGCGGGAGGCTAAATGAGCAGTTCTTC
NA,TRBJ2-5,NA,TRBV19,CASSMDSQETQYF,TGTGCCAGTAGTATGGACTCGCAAGAGACCCAGTACTTC
NA,TRBJ1-4,NA,TRBV30,CAWTPNSEKLFF,TGTGCCTGGACCCCAAATAGTGAAAAACTGTTTTTT
NA,TRBJ1-6,NA,TRBV27,CASRYLLGDNSPLHF,TGTGCCAGCAGGTACCTGCTAGGGGATAATTCACCCCTCCACTTT
once,TRBJ2-1,NA,TRBV15,CATSREVSVLSYNEQFF,TGTGCCACCAGCAGAGAGGTTTCGGTACTCTCCTACAATGAGCAGTTCTTC
NA,TRBJ1-3,NA,TRBV6-5,CASSGRENSGNTIYF,TGTGCCAGCAGCGGACGGGAAAACTCTGGAAACACCATATATTTT
NA,TRBJ2-7,TRBD2,TRBV7-8,CASSLEASGSYEQYF,TGTGCCAGCAGCTTAGAGGCTAGCGGGAGCTACGAGCAGTACTTC
NA,TRBJ1-1,NA,TRBV5-6,CASSLGTEAFF,TGTGCCAGCAGCCTCGGCACTGAAGCTTTCTTT
NA,TRBJ1-1,NA,TRBV28,CASSLGHNAEAFF,TGTGCCAGCAGTTTGGGGCACAACGCTGAAGCTTTCTTT
NA,TRBJ1-3,NA,TRBV20-1,CSASRGSSGNTIYF,TGCAGTGCTAGTAGAGGGAGCTCTGGAAACACCATATATTTT
once,TRBJ1-2,TRBD1,TRBV3-1/TRBV3-2,CASSLQGYGYTF,TGTGCCAGCAGCCTACAGGGGTACGGCTACACCTTC
NA,TRBJ1-2,NA,TRBV5-5,CASGAGLSYGYTF,TGTGCCAGCGGGGCAGGGTTGAGCTATGGCTACACCTTC
once,TRBJ2-1,NA,TRBV6-2/TRBV6-3,CASSTTLTHYNEQFF,TGTGCCAGCAGTACGACCCTGACACACTACAATGAGCAGTTCTTC
NA,TRBJ2-1,NA,TRBV24-1,CATSKDSYNEQFF,TGTGCCACCAGCAAGGACAGCTACAATGAGCAGTTCTTC
NA,TRBJ2-7,NA,TRBV21-1,CASSKGVWHYEQYF,TGTGCCAGCAGCAAAGGTGTTTGGCACTACGAGCAGTACTTC
NA,TRBJ2-1,TRBD1,TRBV5-1,CASSLGQGPYNEQFF,TGCGCCAGCAGCCTAGGACAGGGGCCCTACAATGAGCAGTTCTTC
NA,TRBJ1-3,NA,TRBV9,CASSVDFSVVPNFSGNTIYF,TGTGCCAGCAGCGTCGATTTTTCAGTTGTGCCGAATTTCTCTGGAAACACCATATATTTT
few,TRBJ1-5,NA,TRBV9,CAILPGLNQPQHF,TGTGCCATCCTCCCAGGCCTCAATCAGCCCCAGCATTTT
once,TRBJ1-6,TRBD1,TRBV7-2,CASSSTGDSPLHF,TGTGCCAGCAGCTCGACAGGGGATTCACCCCTCCACTTT
few,TRBJ2-7,NA,TRBV30,CAWSPGREQYF,TGTGCCTGGAGTCCAGGGAGGGAGCAGTACTTC
NA,TRBJ1-1,TRBD1,TRBV3-1/TRBV3-2,CASSQGDGQGAPKTEMNTEAFF,TGTGCCAGCAGCCAAGGTGACGGACAGGGGGCCCCCAAAACAGAAATGAACACTGAAGCTTTCTTT
NA,TRBJ1-3,NA,TRBV5-6,CASSLQVSVWGNTIYF,TGTGCCAGCAGCTTACAGGTCAGCGTGTGGGGAAACACCATATATTTT
NA,TRBJ1-6,TRBD1,TRBV27,CASSSDPGQRNSPLHF,TGTGCCAGCAGTTCGGATCCGGGACAGAGGAATTCACCCCTCCACTTT
NA,TRBJ1-3,TRBD1,TRBV5-6,CASRIGQGGNTIYF,TGTGCCAGCAGGATTGGACAGGGGGGAAACACCATATATTTT
NA,TRBJ2-1,NA,TRBV7-8,CASSPNPGLSSYNEQFF,TGTGCCAGCAGCCCCAACCCCGGACTGAGCTCCTACAATGAGCAGTTCTTC
NA,TRBJ1-2,NA,TRBV5-6,CASSLWEGYYGYTF,TGTGCCAGCAGCTTATGGGAGGGGTACTATGGCTACACCTTC
NA,TRBJ2-3,NA,TRBV11-1,CASSTSGWNTDTQYF,TGTGCCAGCAGCACCAGCGGTTGGAACACAGATACGCAGTATTTT
NA,TRBJ2-1,TRBD2,TRBV6-1,CASSEGTSGSNEQFF,TGTGCCAGCAGTGAAGGGACTAGCGGGAGCAATGAGCAGTTCTTC